These T cell receptor beta chains were read from a single sample in a study of control samples from healthy donors and cancer patients. Repertoires were generated with immunoSEQ multiplex PCR, while TCRdb's copy carries only in-frame clones and drops some. The data contain tens of thousands of clones, approximately 89% of them seen just once; the ten biggest clones take up 12%. The specimen sequenced was PBMCs. The receptor set was obtained from a woman between 55 and 75 years old with lung cancer. Both conserved end residues are part of each CDR3.

j_gene	v_gene	CDR3aa
TRBJ2-3	TRBV5-1	CASSSFLADTQYF
TRBJ1-1	TRBV7-2	CASSTGQGSLAEAFF
TRBJ2-3	TRBV5-1	CASSLTRTGNTDTQYF
TRBJ1-1	TRBV5-1	CASSLGQALMNTEAFF
TRBJ2-5	TRBV5-1	CASSLTGEETQYF
TRBJ1-1	TRBV30	CAASKPTGGGTEAFF
TRBJ2-2	TRBV9	CASSVGTGNTGELFF
TRBJ2-1	TRBV28	CASSLVVVRDSYNEQFF
TRBJ2-2	TRBV5-1	CASSQTSPTGELFF
TRBJ1-4	TRBV7-2	CASSLAGVQGEVLFF
TRBJ2-5	TRBV6-1	CASSEVLVGTQYF
TRBJ2-5	TRBV5-4	CASTPGVLGGHETQYF
TRBJ1-4	TRBV28	CASTLGGAAEKLFF